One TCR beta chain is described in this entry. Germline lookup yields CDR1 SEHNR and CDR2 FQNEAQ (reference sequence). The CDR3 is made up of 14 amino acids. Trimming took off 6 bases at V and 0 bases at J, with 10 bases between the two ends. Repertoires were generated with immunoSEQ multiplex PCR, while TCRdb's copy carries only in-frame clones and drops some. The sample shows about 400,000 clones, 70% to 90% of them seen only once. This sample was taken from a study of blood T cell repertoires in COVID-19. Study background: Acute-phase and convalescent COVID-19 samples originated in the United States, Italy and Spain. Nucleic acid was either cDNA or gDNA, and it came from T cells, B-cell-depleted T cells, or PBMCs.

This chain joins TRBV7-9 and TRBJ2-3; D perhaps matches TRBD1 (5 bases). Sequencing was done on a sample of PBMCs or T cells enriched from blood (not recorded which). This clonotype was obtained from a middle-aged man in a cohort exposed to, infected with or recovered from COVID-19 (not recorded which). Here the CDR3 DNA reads TGTGCCAGCAGGGGGCGCCTTAGCACAGATACGCAGTATTTT. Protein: CASRGRLSTDTQYF.